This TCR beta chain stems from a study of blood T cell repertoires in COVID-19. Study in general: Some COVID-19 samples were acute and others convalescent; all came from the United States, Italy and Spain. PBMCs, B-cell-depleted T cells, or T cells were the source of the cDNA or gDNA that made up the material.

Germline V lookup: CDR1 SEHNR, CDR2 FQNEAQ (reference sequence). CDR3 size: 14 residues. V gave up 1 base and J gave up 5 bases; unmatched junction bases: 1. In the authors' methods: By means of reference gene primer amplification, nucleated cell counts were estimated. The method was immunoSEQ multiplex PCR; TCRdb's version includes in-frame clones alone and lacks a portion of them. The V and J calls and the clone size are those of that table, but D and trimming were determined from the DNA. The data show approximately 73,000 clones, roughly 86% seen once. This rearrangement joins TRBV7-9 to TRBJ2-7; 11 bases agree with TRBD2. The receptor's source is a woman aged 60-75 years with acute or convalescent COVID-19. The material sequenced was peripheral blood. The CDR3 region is CASSLELAGDEQYF. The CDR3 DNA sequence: TGTGCCAGCAGCTTAGAACTAGCGGGGGACGAGCAGTACTTC.